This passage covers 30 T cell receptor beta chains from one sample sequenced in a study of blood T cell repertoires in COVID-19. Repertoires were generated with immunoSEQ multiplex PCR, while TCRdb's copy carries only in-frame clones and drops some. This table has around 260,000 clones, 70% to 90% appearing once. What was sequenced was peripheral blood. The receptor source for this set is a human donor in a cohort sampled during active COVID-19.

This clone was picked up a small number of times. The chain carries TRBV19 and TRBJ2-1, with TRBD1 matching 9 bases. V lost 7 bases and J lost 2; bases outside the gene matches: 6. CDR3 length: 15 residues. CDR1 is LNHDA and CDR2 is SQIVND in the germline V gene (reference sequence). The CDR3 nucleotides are TGTGCCAGTAAGATGGACAGGGGACCCTACAATGAGCAGTTCTTC. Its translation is CASKMDRGPYNEQFF. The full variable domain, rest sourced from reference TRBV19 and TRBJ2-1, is DGGITQSPKYLFRKEGQNVTLSCEQNLNHDAMYWYRQDPGQGLRLIYYSQIVNDFQKGDIAEGYSVSREKKESFPLTVTSAQKNPTAFYLCASKMDRGPYNEQFFGPGTRLTVL.

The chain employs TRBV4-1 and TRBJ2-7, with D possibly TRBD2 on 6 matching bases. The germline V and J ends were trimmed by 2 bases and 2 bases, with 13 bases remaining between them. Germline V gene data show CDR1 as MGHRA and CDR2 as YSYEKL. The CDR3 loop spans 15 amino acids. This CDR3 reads CASSQTGAPTYEQYF. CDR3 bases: TGCGCCAGCAGCCAAACGGGAGCCCCTACCTACGAGCAGTACTTC.

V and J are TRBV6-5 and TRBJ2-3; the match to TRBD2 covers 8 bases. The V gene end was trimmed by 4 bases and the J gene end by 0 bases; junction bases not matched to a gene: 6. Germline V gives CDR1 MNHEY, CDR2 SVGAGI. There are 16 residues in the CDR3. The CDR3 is CASSFRSGGSTDTQYF. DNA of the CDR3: TGTGCCAGCAGTTTCCGCTCGGGGGGGAGCACAGATACGCAGTATTTT.

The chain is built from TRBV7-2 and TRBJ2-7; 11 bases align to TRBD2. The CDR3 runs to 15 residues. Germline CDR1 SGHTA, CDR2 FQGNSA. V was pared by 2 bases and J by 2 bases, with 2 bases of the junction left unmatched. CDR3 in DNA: TGTGCCAGCAGCTTACTAGCGGGAGGTCCCTACGAGCAGTACTTC. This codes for CASSLLAGGPYEQYF.

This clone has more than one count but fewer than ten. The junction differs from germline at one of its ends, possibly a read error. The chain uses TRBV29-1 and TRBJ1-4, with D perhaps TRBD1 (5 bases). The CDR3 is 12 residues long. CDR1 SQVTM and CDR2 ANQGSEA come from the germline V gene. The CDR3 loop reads CSVDGGGLFPPF. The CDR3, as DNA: TGCAGCGTTGACGGGGGAGGACTGTTCCCCCCCTTT. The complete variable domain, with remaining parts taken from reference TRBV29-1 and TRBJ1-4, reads SAVISQKPSRDICQRGTSLTIQCQVDSQVTMMFWYRQQPGQSLTLIATANQGSEATYESGFVIDKFPISRPNLTFSTLTVSNMSPEDSSIYLCSVDGGGLFPPFGSGTQLSVL.

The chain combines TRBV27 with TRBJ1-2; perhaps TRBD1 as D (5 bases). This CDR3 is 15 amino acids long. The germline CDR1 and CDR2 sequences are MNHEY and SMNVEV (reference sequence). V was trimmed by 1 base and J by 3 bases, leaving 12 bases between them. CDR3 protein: CASSLYWGADYGYTF. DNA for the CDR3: TGTGCCAGCAGTTTATACTGGGGCGCCGACTATGGCTACACCTTC.

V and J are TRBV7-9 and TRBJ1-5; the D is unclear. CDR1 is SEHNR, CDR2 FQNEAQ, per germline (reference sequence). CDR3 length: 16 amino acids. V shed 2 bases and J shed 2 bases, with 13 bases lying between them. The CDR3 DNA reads TGTGCCAGCAGCTTACTCTCTCTGGCGGGCAATCAGCCCCAGCATTTT. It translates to CASSLLSLAGNQPQHF.

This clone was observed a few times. The CDR3 sequence is CASSRTANYGYTF. In nucleotides, the CDR3 is TGTGCCAGTAGTAGGACAGCAAACTATGGCTACACCTTC. The chain has TRBV19 and TRBJ1-2; D perhaps matches TRBD1 (6 bases). CDR3 length equals 13 residues. V was shortened by 4 bases and J by 2 bases, with 8 bases between the two germline ends. Germline V lookup: CDR1 LNHDA, CDR2 SQIVND (reference sequence).

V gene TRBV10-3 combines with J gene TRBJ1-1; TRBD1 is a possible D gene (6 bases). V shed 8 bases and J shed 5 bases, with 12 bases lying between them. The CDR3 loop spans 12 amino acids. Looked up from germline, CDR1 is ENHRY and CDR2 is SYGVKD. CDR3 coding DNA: TGTGCCATCGGACCCAGGGGAACTGAAGCTTTCTTT. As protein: CAIGPRGTEAFF.

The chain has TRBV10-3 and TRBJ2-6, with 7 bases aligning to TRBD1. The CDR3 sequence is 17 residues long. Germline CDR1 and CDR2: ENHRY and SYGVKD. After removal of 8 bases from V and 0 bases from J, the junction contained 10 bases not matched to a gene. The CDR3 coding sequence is TGTGCCATCGGTATTACGGGACAGCCCTCTGGGGCCAACGTCCTGACTTTC. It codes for CAIGITGQPSGANVLTF.

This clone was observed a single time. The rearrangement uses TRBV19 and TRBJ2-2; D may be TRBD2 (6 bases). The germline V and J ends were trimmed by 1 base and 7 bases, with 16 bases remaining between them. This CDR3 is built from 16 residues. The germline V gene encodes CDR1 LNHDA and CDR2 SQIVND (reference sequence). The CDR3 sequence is CASSIATRGGIGELFF. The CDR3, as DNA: TGTGCCAGTAGTATAGCGACCCGGGGAGGTATCGGGGAGCTGTTTTTT.

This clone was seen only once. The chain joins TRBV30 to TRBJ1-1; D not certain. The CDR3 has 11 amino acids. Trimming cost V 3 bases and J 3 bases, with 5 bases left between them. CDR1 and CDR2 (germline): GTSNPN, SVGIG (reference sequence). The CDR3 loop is CAWSGDTEAFF. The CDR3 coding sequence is TGTGCCTGGAGCGGAGACACTGAAGCTTTCTTT. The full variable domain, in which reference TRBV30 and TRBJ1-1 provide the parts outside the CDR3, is SQTIHQWPATLVQPVGSPLSLECTVEGTSNPNLYWYRQAAGRGLQLLFYSVGIGQISSEVPQNLSASRPQDRQFILSSKKLLLSDSGFYLCAWSGDTEAFFGQGTRLTVV.

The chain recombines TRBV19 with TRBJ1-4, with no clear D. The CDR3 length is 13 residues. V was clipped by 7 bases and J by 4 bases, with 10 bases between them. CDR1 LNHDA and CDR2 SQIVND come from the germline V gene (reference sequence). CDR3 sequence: CASKEEFNEKLFF. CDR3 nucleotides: TGTGCCAGTAAGGAGGAATTTAATGAAAAACTGTTTTTT.

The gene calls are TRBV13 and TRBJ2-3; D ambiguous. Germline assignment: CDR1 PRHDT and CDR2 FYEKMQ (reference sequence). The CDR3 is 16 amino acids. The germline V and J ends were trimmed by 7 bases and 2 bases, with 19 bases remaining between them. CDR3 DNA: TGTGCCAGCAAAGACTTGAGGTATCGATCCACAGATACGCAGTATTTT. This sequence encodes CASKDLRYRSTDTQYF.

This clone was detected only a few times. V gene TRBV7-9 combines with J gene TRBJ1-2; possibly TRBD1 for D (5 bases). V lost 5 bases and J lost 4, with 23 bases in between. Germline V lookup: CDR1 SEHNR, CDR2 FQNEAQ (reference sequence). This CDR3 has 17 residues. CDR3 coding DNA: TGTGCCAGCAGCAAGACCTCGGACACGATCTGGTTCTATGGCTACACCTTC. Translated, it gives CASSKTSDTIWFYGYTF.

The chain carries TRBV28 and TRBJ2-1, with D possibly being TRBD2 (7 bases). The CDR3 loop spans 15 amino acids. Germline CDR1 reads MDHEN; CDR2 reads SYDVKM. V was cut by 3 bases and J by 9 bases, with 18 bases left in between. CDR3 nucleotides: TGTGCCAGCAGTTTGAGGGGGAGGGACCTGGGTGAGCAGTTCTTC. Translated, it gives CASSLRGRDLGEQFF.

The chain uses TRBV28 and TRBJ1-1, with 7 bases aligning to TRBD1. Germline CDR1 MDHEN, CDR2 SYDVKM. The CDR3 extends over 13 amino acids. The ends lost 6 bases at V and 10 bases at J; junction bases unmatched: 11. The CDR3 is CASSRGTVGRAFF. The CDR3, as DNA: TGTGCCAGCAGCCGCGGGACAGTGGGGAGAGCTTTCTTT.

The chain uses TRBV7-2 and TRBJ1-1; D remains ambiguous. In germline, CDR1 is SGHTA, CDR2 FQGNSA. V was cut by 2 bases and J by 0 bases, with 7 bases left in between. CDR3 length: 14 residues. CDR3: CASSLSAVNTEAFF. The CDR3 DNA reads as TGTGCCAGCAGCTTATCCGCAGTGAACACTGAAGCTTTCTTT.

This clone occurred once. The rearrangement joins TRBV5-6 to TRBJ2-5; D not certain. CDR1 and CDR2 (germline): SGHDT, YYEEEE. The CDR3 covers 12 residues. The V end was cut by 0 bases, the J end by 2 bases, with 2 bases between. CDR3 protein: CASSLVQETQYF. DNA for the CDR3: TGTGCCAGCAGCTTGGTACAAGAGACCCAGTACTTC.

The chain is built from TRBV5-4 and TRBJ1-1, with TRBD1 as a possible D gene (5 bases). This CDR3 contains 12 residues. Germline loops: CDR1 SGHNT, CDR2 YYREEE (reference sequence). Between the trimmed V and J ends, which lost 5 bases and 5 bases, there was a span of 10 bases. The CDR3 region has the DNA TGTGCCAGCAGTTCAGGGTTTACTGAAGCTTTCTTT. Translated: CASSSGFTEAFF.

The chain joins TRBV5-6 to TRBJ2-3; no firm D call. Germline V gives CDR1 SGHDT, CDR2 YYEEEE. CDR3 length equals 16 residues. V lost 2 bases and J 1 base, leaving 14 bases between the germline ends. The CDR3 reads CASSFSFRSGTDTQYF. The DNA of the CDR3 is TGTGCCAGCAGCTTTAGTTTTAGATCTGGCACAGATACGCAGTATTTT.

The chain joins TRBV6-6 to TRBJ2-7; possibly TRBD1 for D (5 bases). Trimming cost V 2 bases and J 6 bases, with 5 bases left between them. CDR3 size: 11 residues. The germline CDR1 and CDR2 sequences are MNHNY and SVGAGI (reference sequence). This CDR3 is CASSYRGEQYF. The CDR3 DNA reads TGTGCCAGCAGTTACAGGGGCGAGCAGTACTTC.

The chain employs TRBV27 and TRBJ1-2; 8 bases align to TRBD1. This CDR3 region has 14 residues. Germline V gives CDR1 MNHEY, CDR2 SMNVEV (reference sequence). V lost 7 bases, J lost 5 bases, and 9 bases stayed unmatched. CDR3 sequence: CASKVGRGPYGYTF. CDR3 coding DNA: TGTGCCAGCAAGGTCGGCAGGGGGCCGTATGGCTACACCTTC.

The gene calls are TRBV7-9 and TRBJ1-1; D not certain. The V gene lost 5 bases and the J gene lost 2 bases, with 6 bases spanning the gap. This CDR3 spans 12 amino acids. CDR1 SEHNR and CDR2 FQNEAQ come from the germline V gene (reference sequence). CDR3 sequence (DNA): TGTGCCAGCAGCCTAATCAACACTGAAGCTTTCTTT. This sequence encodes CASSLINTEAFF.

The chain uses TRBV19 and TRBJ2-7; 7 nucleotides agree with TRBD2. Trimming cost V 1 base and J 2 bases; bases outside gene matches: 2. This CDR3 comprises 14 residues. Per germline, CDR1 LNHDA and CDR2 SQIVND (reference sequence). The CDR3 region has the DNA TGTGCCAGTAGTATAGTTGGGACTACCTACGAGCAGTACTTC. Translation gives CASSIVGTTYEQYF.

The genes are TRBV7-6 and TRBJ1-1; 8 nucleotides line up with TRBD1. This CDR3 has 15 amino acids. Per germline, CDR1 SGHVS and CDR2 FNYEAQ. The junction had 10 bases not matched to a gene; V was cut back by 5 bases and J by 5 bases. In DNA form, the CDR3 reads TGTGCCAGCAGCCAGGGGGCGCAAAGGTGGACTGAAGCTTTCTTT. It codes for CASSQGAQRWTEAFF.

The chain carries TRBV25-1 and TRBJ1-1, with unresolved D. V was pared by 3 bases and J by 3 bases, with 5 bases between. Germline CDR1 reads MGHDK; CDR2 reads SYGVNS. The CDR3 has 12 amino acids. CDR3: CASSDRYTEAFF. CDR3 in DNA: TGTGCCAGCAGTGACAGATACACTGAAGCTTTCTTT.

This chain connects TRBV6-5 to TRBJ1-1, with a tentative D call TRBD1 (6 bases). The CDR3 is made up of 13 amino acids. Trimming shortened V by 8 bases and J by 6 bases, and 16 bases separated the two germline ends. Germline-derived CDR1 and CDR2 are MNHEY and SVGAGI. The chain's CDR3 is CASCSGHIAEAFF. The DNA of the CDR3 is TGTGCCAGCTGCTCGGGACATATCGCTGAAGCTTTCTTT.

CDR3 bases: TGTGCCAGCAGCTTATGGCAGGAGGGAAATTCACCCCTCCACTTT. This codes for CASSLWQEGNSPLHF. The chain is built from TRBV7-8 and TRBJ1-6, with D unclear. V lost 2 bases, J lost 7 bases, and 12 bases lay in between. The germline V gene encodes CDR1 SGHVS and CDR2 FQNEAQ. The CDR3 has 15 amino acids.

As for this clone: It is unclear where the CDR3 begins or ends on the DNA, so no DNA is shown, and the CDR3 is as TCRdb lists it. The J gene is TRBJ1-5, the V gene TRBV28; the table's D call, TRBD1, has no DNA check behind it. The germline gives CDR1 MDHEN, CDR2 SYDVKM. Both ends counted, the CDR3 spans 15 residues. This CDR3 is CASSFLAGGNQPQHF.